This section outlines one T cell receptor beta chain sequence together with its context. Its cognate antigen is unknown. This entry belongs to a study of PD-1 blockade in mismatch repair-deficient tumors. Study context: All were previously treated, progressing patients with some twelve mismatch repair-deficient cancer types. General observations from the study: Rapid post-treatment expansion, then contraction, generally preceding radiologic response, marked tumor-resident clones.

Three pembrolizumab responders had their TCRs sequenced. This CDR3 is built from 14 residues. V lost 5 bases and J lost 7, with 16 bases in between. CDR1 LNHNV and CDR2 YYDKDF come from the germline V gene (reference sequence). Profiled with immunoSEQ multiplex PCR; TCRdb holds only in-frame clones, not every one. The table lists under 95,000 clones, over 75% of them singletons. V and J are TRBV15 and TRBJ2-3; D possibly corresponds to TRBD2 (6 bases). This receptor was identified in an adult with mismatch repair-deficient cancer. The sample consisted of peripheral blood, taken 12 weeks after starting pembrolizumab. The CDR3 protein is CATSDRDSPYTQYF. CDR3 sequence (DNA): TGTGCCACCAGCGACCGGGACTCGCCGTATACGCAGTATTTT.